These T cell receptor beta chains were read from a single sample in a study of cytomegalovirus exposure and HLA in healthy donors. The protocol was immunoSEQ multiplex PCR, while the TCRdb copy is restricted to in-frame clones and leaves out a portion. The sample includes around 150,000 clones, roughly 80% of them seen just once. Sequencing was done on a sample of PBMCs. The receptors originated from a woman aged 35 to 49 in good health and CMV-seropositive. CDR3s include the opening cysteine and the closing phenylalanine or tryptophan. A D gene is named only where the DNA matches it firmly. For some rows the clone size is stated as once, few or many, or as a class when expanded; others skip it.

abundance: NA
d_gene: NA
v_gene: TRBV5-5
j_gene: TRBJ1-1
CDR3aa: CASFPPQGGGSEAFF
CDR3nt: TGTGCCAGCTTTCCCCCCCAAGGGGGGGGCTCTGAAGCTTTCTTT

abundance: NA
d_gene: NA
v_gene: TRBV6-1
j_gene: TRBJ1-5
CDR3aa: CASSSTENQPQHF
CDR3nt: TGTGCCAGCAGTTCTACCGAAAATCAGCCCCAGCATTTT

abundance: NA
d_gene: TRBD1
v_gene: TRBV7-9
j_gene: TRBJ1-5
CDR3aa: CASSLGTAYSNQPQHF
CDR3nt: TGTGCCAGCAGCTTGGGGACAGCTTATAGCAATCAGCCCCAGCATTTT

abundance: few
d_gene: NA
v_gene: TRBV4-3
j_gene: TRBJ1-4
CDR3aa: CASSQDSGRDEKLFF
CDR3nt: TGCGCCAGCAGCCAAGACTCAGGGCGCGATGAAAAACTGTTTTTT

abundance: NA
d_gene: NA
v_gene: TRBV27
j_gene: TRBJ1-2
CDR3aa: CASSLGGQGQYGYTF
CDR3nt: TGTGCCAGCAGTTTGGGAGGGCAGGGGCAATATGGCTACACCTTC

abundance: NA
d_gene: TRBD1
v_gene: TRBV7-9
j_gene: TRBJ2-4
CDR3aa: CSSNQGAPRANIQYF
CDR3nt: TGTTCCAGCAACCAGGGGGCCCCGAGGGCAAACATTCAGTACTTC

abundance: NA
d_gene: NA
v_gene: TRBV2
j_gene: TRBJ1-6
CDR3aa: CASSLLSDSPLHF
CDR3nt: TGTGCCAGCAGCCTGCTGAGCGACTCGCCCCTCCACTTT

abundance: NA
d_gene: TRBD1
v_gene: TRBV2
j_gene: TRBJ2-1
CDR3aa: CASSDGQGAEQFF
CDR3nt: TGTGCCAGCAGTGACGGTCAGGGGGCTGAGCAGTTCTTC

abundance: NA
d_gene: TRBD2
v_gene: TRBV7-3
j_gene: TRBJ2-1
CDR3aa: CASSKTSGGLNEQFF
CDR3nt: TGTGCCAGCAGCAAGACTAGCGGGGGGTTAAATGAGCAGTTCTTC

abundance: few
d_gene: TRBD2
v_gene: TRBV7-9
j_gene: TRBJ2-7
CDR3aa: CARNQAGGAGEQYF
CDR3nt: TGTGCCAGGAACCAAGCGGGAGGAGCGGGAGAGCAGTACTTC

abundance: NA
d_gene: TRBD1
v_gene: TRBV6-5
j_gene: TRBJ2-5
CDR3aa: CASRLQQGAGETQYF
CDR3nt: TGTGCCAGCAGGTTACAACAGGGGGCTGGGGAGACCCAGTACTTC

abundance: NA
d_gene: NA
v_gene: TRBV7-3
j_gene: TRBJ2-1
CDR3aa: CASSIAGAPGNEQFF
CDR3nt: TGTGCCAGCAGCATCGCGGGGGCCCCCGGAAATGAGCAGTTCTTC

abundance: NA
d_gene: TRBD2
v_gene: TRBV9
j_gene: TRBJ2-3
CDR3aa: CASSVAASGGTTDTQYF
CDR3nt: TGTGCCAGCAGCGTAGCAGCTAGCGGGGGGACCACAGATACGCAGTATTTT

abundance: NA
d_gene: TRBD2
v_gene: TRBV15
j_gene: TRBJ2-3
CDR3aa: CATSSPAGDRRDTQYF
CDR3nt: TGTGCCACCAGCAGTCCAGCGGGAGATCGGAGAGATACGCAGTATTTT

abundance: NA
d_gene: NA
v_gene: TRBV19
j_gene: TRBJ2-7
CDR3aa: CASSASYEQYF
CDR3nt: TGTGCCAGTAGTGCTAGCTACGAGCAGTACTTC

abundance: NA
d_gene: NA
v_gene: TRBV2
j_gene: TRBJ1-5
CDR3aa: CASSENGGGNQPQHF
CDR3nt: TGTGCCAGCAGTGAGAATGGAGGGGGCAATCAGCCCCAGCATTTT

abundance: once
d_gene: TRBD1
v_gene: TRBV7-8
j_gene: TRBJ2-1
CDR3aa: CASSWGQGVYNEQFF
CDR3nt: TGTGCCAGCAGTTGGGGACAGGGGGTGTACAATGAGCAGTTCTTC

abundance: NA
d_gene: TRBD1
v_gene: TRBV7-6
j_gene: TRBJ2-7
CDR3aa: CASSLSDRDYEQYF
CDR3nt: TGTGCCAGCAGCTTATCGGACAGGGATTACGAGCAGTACTTC

abundance: NA
d_gene: TRBD1
v_gene: TRBV6-1
j_gene: TRBJ1-2
CDR3aa: CASSIRQGGGYTF
CDR3nt: TGTGCCAGCAGTATTCGACAGGGGGGTGGCTACACCTTC

abundance: NA
d_gene: TRBD2
v_gene: TRBV7-2
j_gene: TRBJ2-3
CDR3aa: CASRPLSSGRAIQTDTQYF
CDR3nt: TGTGCCAGCAGACCCCTTTCTAGCGGGAGGGCCATTCAAACAGATACGCAGTATTTT

abundance: NA
d_gene: TRBD2
v_gene: TRBV18
j_gene: TRBJ2-1
CDR3aa: CASSATSGNEQFF
CDR3nt: TGTGCCAGCTCAGCGACTAGCGGCAATGAGCAGTTCTTC

abundance: NA
d_gene: TRBD1
v_gene: TRBV18
j_gene: TRBJ1-4
CDR3aa: CASSPSRDSEKLFF
CDR3nt: TGTGCCAGCTCACCGTCCCGGGACAGCGAAAAACTGTTTTTT

abundance: NA
d_gene: TRBD2
v_gene: TRBV2
j_gene: TRBJ2-5
CDR3aa: CASSESGGIQETQYF
CDR3nt: TGTGCCAGCAGTGAATCGGGGGGGATCCAAGAGACCCAGTACTTC

abundance: NA
d_gene: NA
v_gene: TRBV2
j_gene: TRBJ1-6
CDR3aa: CASSVEASSPLHF
CDR3nt: TGTGCCAGCAGCGTTGAAGCAAGCTCACCCCTCCACTTT

abundance: NA
d_gene: NA
v_gene: TRBV10-1
j_gene: TRBJ2-7
CDR3aa: CASSESDGSSYEQYF
CDR3nt: TGCGCCAGCAGTGAGTCGGACGGGAGCTCCTACGAGCAGTACTTC

abundance: NA
d_gene: NA
v_gene: TRBV9
j_gene: TRBJ1-2
CDR3aa: CASSVGNGDYGYTF
CDR3nt: TGTGCCAGCAGCGTAGGCAACGGGGACTATGGCTACACCTTC

abundance: NA
d_gene: TRBD2
v_gene: TRBV10-3
j_gene: TRBJ2-1
CDR3aa: CAISESTSHEQFF
CDR3nt: TGTGCCATCAGTGAGTCGACTAGCCATGAGCAGTTCTTC

abundance: few
d_gene: TRBD2
v_gene: TRBV4-1
j_gene: TRBJ2-1
CDR3aa: CASSQAGLAGLNEQFF
CDR3nt: TGCGCCAGCAGCCAAGCGGGACTAGCGGGGCTCAATGAGCAGTTCTTC

abundance: NA
d_gene: TRBD1
v_gene: TRBV10-3
j_gene: TRBJ2-7
CDR3aa: CAISESGQGAKYEQYF
CDR3nt: TGTGCCATCAGTGAGTCGGGACAGGGGGCTAAGTACGAGCAGTACTTC

abundance: NA
d_gene: NA
v_gene: TRBV7-7
j_gene: TRBJ2-2
CDR3aa: CASSLSAQPNTGELFF
CDR3nt: TGTGCCAGCAGCTTAAGCGCTCAGCCGAACACCGGGGAGCTGTTTTTT

abundance: NA
d_gene: TRBD1
v_gene: TRBV13
j_gene: TRBJ2-4
CDR3aa: CASSFRDSKNIQYF
CDR3nt: TGTGCCAGCAGCTTCCGGGACAGCAAAAACATTCAGTACTTC

abundance: NA
d_gene: NA
v_gene: TRBV10-1
j_gene: TRBJ1-5
CDR3aa: CASSGQVNQPQHF
CDR3nt: TGCGCCAGCAGTGGACAGGTCAATCAGCCCCAGCATTTT

abundance: NA
d_gene: TRBD1
v_gene: TRBV18
j_gene: TRBJ1-2
CDR3aa: CASSLDRAFGYTF
CDR3nt: TGTGCCAGCTCACTAGACAGGGCCTTCGGCTACACCTTC

abundance: few
d_gene: TRBD2
v_gene: TRBV18
j_gene: TRBJ2-7
CDR3aa: CASSPGLAGGRPIEQYF
CDR3nt: TGTGCCAGCTCACCCGGACTAGCGGGCGGGAGACCGATCGAGCAGTACTTC

abundance: many
d_gene: NA
v_gene: TRBV14
j_gene: TRBJ1-5
CDR3aa: CASSPRQPQHF
CDR3nt: TGTGCCAGCAGCCCACGGCAGCCCCAGCATTTT

abundance: NA
d_gene: TRBD1
v_gene: TRBV7-9
j_gene: TRBJ1-1
CDR3aa: CASSGQGATEAFF
CDR3nt: TGTGCCAGCTCGGGACAGGGAGCCACTGAAGCTTTCTTT

abundance: NA
d_gene: NA
v_gene: TRBV28
j_gene: TRBJ1-2
CDR3aa: CASSGGSAGNYGYTF
CDR3nt: TGTGCCAGCAGCGGGGGGTCCGCTGGTAACTATGGCTACACCTTC

abundance: NA
d_gene: TRBD1
v_gene: TRBV30
j_gene: TRBJ2-7
CDR3aa: CAWSVDRAYEQYF
CDR3nt: TGTGCCTGGAGTGTAGACAGGGCCTACGAGCAGTACTTC

abundance: few
d_gene: NA
v_gene: TRBV7-2
j_gene: TRBJ1-1
CDR3aa: CASSYDFEAFF
CDR3nt: TGTGCCAGCAGCTATGACTTTGAAGCTTTCTTT

abundance: once
d_gene: NA
v_gene: TRBV13
j_gene: TRBJ2-6
CDR3aa: CASSLGGPAGWSGANVLTF
CDR3nt: TGTGCCAGCAGCTTAGGGGGACCGGCGGGATGGTCGGGGGCCAACGTCCTGACTTTC

abundance: NA
d_gene: NA
v_gene: TRBV27
j_gene: TRBJ1-1
CDR3aa: CASSFSGSVTEAFF
CDR3nt: TGTGCCAGCAGTTTTAGCGGGTCGGTCACTGAAGCTTTCTTT

abundance: NA
d_gene: TRBD1
v_gene: TRBV6-6
j_gene: TRBJ2-5
CDR3aa: CASKGQSQETQYF
CDR3nt: TGTGCCAGTAAGGGACAGTCCCAAGAGACCCAGTACTTC

abundance: once
d_gene: NA
v_gene: TRBV7-9
j_gene: TRBJ2-7
CDR3aa: CASSPPRYEQYF
CDR3nt: TGTGCCAGCAGCCCCCCGCGCTACGAGCAGTACTTC

abundance: few
d_gene: TRBD1
v_gene: TRBV18
j_gene: TRBJ1-1
CDR3aa: CASSPDRGAEAFF
CDR3nt: TGTGCCAGCTCACCCGACAGGGGCGCTGAAGCTTTCTTT

abundance: NA
d_gene: TRBD1
v_gene: TRBV7-8
j_gene: TRBJ1-6
CDR3aa: CASSLALGTESSPLHF
CDR3nt: TGTGCCAGCAGCTTAGCGTTAGGGACAGAGAGTTCACCCCTCCACTTT

abundance: few
d_gene: TRBD1
v_gene: TRBV4-3
j_gene: TRBJ2-7
CDR3aa: CASSQGRRTGDEQYF
CDR3nt: TGCGCCAGCAGCCAAGGGAGACGGACAGGCGACGAGCAGTACTTC

abundance: NA
d_gene: NA
v_gene: TRBV27
j_gene: TRBJ2-1
CDR3aa: CASTRAGQQFF
CDR3nt: TGTGCCAGCACCAGAGCGGGCCAGCAGTTCTTC

abundance: NA
d_gene: TRBD1
v_gene: TRBV5-1
j_gene: TRBJ2-1
CDR3aa: CASSSTGQGYNEQFF
CDR3nt: TGCGCCAGCAGCTCCACGGGACAGGGATACAATGAGCAGTTCTTC

abundance: NA
d_gene: NA
v_gene: TRBV30
j_gene: TRBJ1-2
CDR3aa: CAWSVGGAGGYTF
CDR3nt: TGTGCCTGGAGTGTTGGGGGGGCGGGTGGCTACACCTTC

abundance: few
d_gene: NA
v_gene: TRBV25-1
j_gene: TRBJ1-2
CDR3aa: CASSAGKFGYTF
CDR3nt: TGTGCCAGCAGTGCGGGGAAATTTGGCTACACCTTC

abundance: NA
d_gene: TRBD2
v_gene: TRBV9
j_gene: TRBJ2-7
CDR3aa: CASSVGGGSTNEQYF
CDR3nt: TGTGCCAGCAGCGTAGGTGGCGGGAGTACGAACGAGCAGTACTTC

abundance: NA
d_gene: NA
v_gene: TRBV6-5
j_gene: TRBJ1-2
CDR3aa: CASRPREGYGYTF
CDR3nt: TGTGCCAGCAGACCGCGGGAGGGCTATGGCTACACCTTC

abundance: NA
d_gene: NA
v_gene: TRBV9
j_gene: TRBJ2-1
CDR3aa: CASSVGGQAVSDNEQFF
CDR3nt: TGTGCCAGCAGCGTTGGAGGGCAGGCCGTTTCCGACAATGAGCAGTTCTTC

abundance: NA
d_gene: NA
v_gene: TRBV18
j_gene: TRBJ2-7
CDR3aa: CASSPRQDYYEQYF
CDR3nt: TGTGCCAGCTCACCACGCCAGGACTACTACGAGCAGTACTTC